Shown below are 18 T cell receptor beta chains from a single sample sequenced in a study of PD-L1 blockade in urothelial cancer. The repertoire was sequenced with immunoSEQ multiplex PCR; TCRdb's copy has only in-frame clones and lacks some. Here the sample spans tens of thousands of clones, around 88% being singletons. The material sequenced was PBMCs, taken around atezolizumab (anti-PD-L1) treatment. The receptors come from a man aged 55 to 70 with urothelial cancer.

The gene calls are TRBV9 and TRBJ2-3, with 12 bases aligning to TRBD2. From germline, CDR1 is SGDLS and CDR2 YYNGEE. CDR3 size: 17 residues. V trimming: 4 bases; J trimming: 2 bases; junction bases outside the gene matches: 8. The CDR3 region is CASSLLTSGGNTDTQYF. DNA of the CDR3: TGTGCCAGCAGCTTACTAACTAGCGGGGGGAACACAGATACGCAGTATTTT.

The CDR3 spells CASSLTGQASGELFF. The CDR3 nucleotides read TGTGCCAGCAGCTTAACCGGACAGGCCAGTGGGGAGCTGTTTTTT. V and J are TRBV7-6 and TRBJ2-2, with 7 bases fitting TRBD1. Germline CDR1 reads SGHVS; CDR2 reads FNYEAQ. V trimming: 2 bases; J trimming: 8 bases; junction bases outside the gene matches: 8. This CDR3 contains 15 residues.

CDR3 sequence reads: CASIIDRVGWETQYF. As DNA, the CDR3 is TGTGCCAGTATTATCGACAGGGTGGGATGGGAGACCCAGTACTTC. The V gene is TRBV19, the J gene TRBJ2-5, with TRBD1 identical over 7 bases. The CDR3 loop spans 15 amino acids. Germline V CDR1 and CDR2: LNHDA, SQIVND (reference sequence). V shed 7 bases, J shed 5 bases, and the junction held 13 bases outside the gene matches.

This chain joins TRBV5-4 and TRBJ1-1; no clear D. V shed 2 bases and J shed 2 bases, with 13 bases lying between them. Germline values: CDR1 SGHNT, CDR2 YYREEE (reference sequence). This CDR3 has 15 amino acids. The CDR3 DNA reads TGTGCCAGCAGCTTATTTTTGGGCACCAACACTGAAGCTTTCTTT. It translates to CASSLFLGTNTEAFF.

This chain joins TRBV7-2 and TRBJ2-6; D perhaps matches TRBD1 (6 bases). The V gene lost 4 bases and the J gene lost 0 bases, with 16 bases spanning the gap. The CDR3 contains 18 residues. The germline V gene encodes CDR1 SGHTA and CDR2 FQGNSA. The CDR3 loop is CASSSTTGTISGANVLTF. DNA of the CDR3: TGTGCCAGCAGCTCGACGACCGGGACAATCTCTGGGGCCAACGTCCTGACTTTC. Combining the CDR3 with reference TRBV7-2 and TRBJ2-6 gives the whole variable domain GAGVSQSPSNKVTEKGKDVELRCDPISGHTALYWYRQSLGQGLEFLIYFQGNSAPDKSGLPSDRFSAERTGGSVSTLTIQRTQQEDSAVYLCASSSTTGTISGANVLTFGAGSRLTVL.

V is TRBV6-6 and J is TRBJ1-5, with a tentative D call TRBD1 (6 bases). V shed 2 bases and J shed 5 bases, with 10 bases lying between them. Looked up from germline, CDR1 is MNHNY and CDR2 is SVGAGI (reference sequence). The CDR3 contains 14 residues. As DNA, the CDR3 is TGTGCCAGCAGTTACCCAGGGGTCGATCAGCCCCAGCATTTT. This sequence encodes CASSYPGVDQPQHF.

The chain recombines TRBV6-6 with TRBJ1-5, with TRBD1 as a possible D gene (6 bases). V gave up 0 bases and J gave up 1 base, with 10 bases separating them. Germline V CDR1 and CDR2: MNHNY, SVGAGI (reference sequence). There are 16 residues in the CDR3. The CDR3 sequence: CASSYSAGASNQPQHF. DNA of the CDR3: TGTGCCAGCAGTTACTCGGCAGGGGCGAGCAATCAGCCCCAGCATTTT.

This chain links TRBV6-1 with TRBJ1-6; D ambiguous. Germline loops: CDR1 MNHNS, CDR2 SASEGT. The CDR3 totals 11 residues. Trimming cost V 8 bases and J 7 bases, with 6 bases left between them. The CDR3 DNA reads as TGTGCCAGCTCCGCGAATTCACCCCTCCACTTT. It is translated as CASSANSPLHF.

The chain carries TRBV18 and TRBJ1-1, with TRBD1 as a possible D gene (5 bases). This CDR3 has 13 amino acids. Per germline, CDR1 KGHSH and CDR2 LQKENI. With 6 bases removed from V and 6 bases from J, the gap between germline ends came to 14 bases. CDR3 DNA sequence: TGTGCCAGCTCCCCGGCTGGGGGGGCTGAAGCTTTCTTT. As protein: CASSPAGGAEAFF.

This chain links TRBV25-1 with TRBJ2-3; the D is unclear. Germline V gene sequence: CDR1 MGHDK, CDR2 SYGVNS. V gave up 5 bases and J gave up 6 bases, with 6 bases separating them. The CDR3 is made up of 11 amino acids. As DNA, the CDR3 is TGTGCCAGCAGTTCCCGGGATACGCAGTATTTT. Protein: CASSSRDTQYF.

This chain joins TRBV25-1 and TRBJ1-1; D is uncertain. This CDR3 is 16 amino acids long. V lost 3 bases and J lost 6, with 20 bases in between. Germline values: CDR1 MGHDK, CDR2 SYGVNS. The CDR3 bases are TGTGCCAGCAGTGATATGGGTACGACAATAGTGGCTGAAGCTTTCTTT. It specifies CASSDMGTTIVAEAFF. The whole variable domain, remainder taken from reference TRBV25-1 and TRBJ1-1, is EADIYQTPRYLVIGTGKKITLECSQTMGHDKMYWYQQDPGMELHLIHYSYGVNSTEKGDLSSESTVSRIRTEHFPLTLESARPSHTSQYLCASSDMGTTIVAEAFFGQGTRLTVV.

This rearrangement joins TRBV4-3 to TRBJ2-5; TRBD1 might be the D (5 bases). This CDR3 region has 13 residues. Between the trimmed V and J ends, which lost 0 bases and 3 bases, there was a span of 5 bases. Germline CDR1 reads LGHNA; CDR2 reads YSLEER. Written as DNA, the CDR3 is TGCGCCAGCAGCCAAGACAGGGAAGAGACCCAGTACTTC. Translation gives CASSQDREETQYF.

This clone occurred once. One end of the junction fails to match germline, which may point to a read error. This chain links TRBV7-7 with TRBJ2-1; D not resolved. CDR1 and CDR2 (germline): SSHAT, FNYEAQ (reference sequence). The CDR3 is 13 residues long. The CDR3 nucleotides read TGTGCTAGCAGCTTAGGGCCTTACAATGAGCAGTTCTTC. It translates to CASSLGPYNEQFF.

The V and J genes are TRBV19 and TRBJ1-1; 9 positions agree with TRBD1. This CDR3 is built from 13 residues. Germline loops: CDR1 LNHDA, CDR2 SQIVND (reference sequence). The trim removed 6 bases at V and 5 bases at J, leaving 4 bases unmatched. The CDR3 DNA reads TGTGCCAGTAGCTGGGACAGGGAAACTGAAGCTTTCTTT. Its translation: CASSWDRETEAFF.

The chain couples TRBV2 to TRBJ1-6; possibly TRBD1 for D (5 bases). Trimming shortened V by 7 bases and J by 6 bases, and 10 bases separated the two germline ends. The CDR3 runs 13 residues. Per the germline V gene, CDR1 is SNHLY and CDR2 is FYNNEI. CDR3 loop: CASMQGINSPLHF. CDR3 in DNA: TGTGCCAGCATGCAGGGAATTAATTCACCCCTCCACTTT.

The rearrangement links TRBV19 to TRBJ2-5, with 13 bases lining up with TRBD2. J lost 4 bases, V lost 5 bases, and 4 bases had no gene match. Germline assignment: CDR1 LNHDA and CDR2 SQIVND (reference sequence). This CDR3 comprises 15 residues. In nucleotides, the CDR3 is TGTGCCAGTAGTTCCGGACTAGCGGGAGTAGAGACCCAGTACTTC. Protein product: CASSSGLAGVETQYF.

This chain uses TRBV6-5 with TRBJ2-3, with 7 positions matching TRBD2. J gave up 0 bases and V 5 bases, and 5 bases lay outside the gene matches. This CDR3 comprises 15 residues. Germline CDR1 reads MNHEY; CDR2 reads SVGAGI. The CDR3 DNA follows: TGTGCCAGCAGTCAGAGCGGGACTAGCACAGATACGCAGTATTTT. As protein: CASSQSGTSTDTQYF.

The chain carries TRBV7-2 and TRBJ1-2, with 9 nucleotides matching TRBD1. The CDR3 is made up of 15 amino acids. The germline gives CDR1 SGHTA, CDR2 FQGNSA. Trimming took 5 bases from V and 5 from J; bases not matched to a gene: 9. CDR3 sequence: CASSPRDRVWYGYTF. CDR3 coding DNA: TGTGCCAGCAGCCCCAGGGACAGGGTTTGGTATGGCTACACCTTC.